These 16 T cell receptor beta chains were sequenced from one sample in a study of memory CD4+ T cells and cytomegalovirus serostatus. The table came from immunoSEQ multiplex PCR; TCRdb's copy has only in-frame clones and leaves some out. The sample records approximately 50,000 clones, under 80% being singletons. The sort gate was single viable CD3+CD4+CD8-CD45RO+ cells for memory CD4+ T cells. Sequencing was carried out using memory CD4+ T cells from blood. Receptors originate from an adult in good health and CMV-seronegative.

The rearrangement uses TRBV6-5 and TRBJ2-7; 9 bases are shared with TRBD2. The V gene end was trimmed by 4 bases and the J gene end by 5 bases; junction bases not matched to a gene: 6. The germline CDR1 and CDR2 sequences are MNHEY and SVGAGI. The CDR3 loop spans 14 amino acids. The CDR3 DNA reads TGTGCCAGCAGTTCATGGCGGGAGGGCGACGAGCAGTACTTC. Amino acids: CASSSWREGDEQYF.

With regard to this clone: The same CDR3 is also encoded by other DNA sequences in this sample. This chain connects TRBV30 to TRBJ2-7, with unresolved D. The ends were cut back, 2 bases at V and 3 bases at J, with 5 bases in the middle. The germline CDR1 and CDR2 sequences are GTSNPN and SVGIG (reference sequence). The CDR3 is 11 amino acids. The CDR3 DNA sequence: TGTGCCTGGAGTACCAACTACGAGCAGTACTTC. Amino acids: CAWSTNYEQYF.

The V call is TRBV6-1, the J call TRBJ1-3; a possible D gene is TRBD1 (5 bases). From germline, CDR1 is MNHNS and CDR2 SASEGT. The V gene lost 2 bases and the J gene lost 4 bases, with 9 bases spanning the gap. The CDR3 runs to 14 residues. The CDR3 here is CASSERGDGNTIYF. CDR3 DNA sequence: TGTGCCAGCAGTGAAAGGGGCGACGGAAACACCATATATTTT.

This clone was counted only a few times. The gene calls are TRBV30 and TRBJ1-1; maybe TRBD1 (5 bases). Between the trimmed V and J ends, which lost 0 bases and 6 bases, there was a span of 14 bases. CDR1 GTSNPN and CDR2 SVGIG come from the germline V gene (reference sequence). CDR3 length: 14 amino acids. CDR3 in DNA: TGTGCCTGGAGTGTTAAAATAGGGGTCTCTGAAGCTTTCTTT. Encoded protein: CAWSVKIGVSEAFF.

This rearrangement joins TRBV10-3 to TRBJ2-5; D remains ambiguous. This CDR3 comprises 13 residues. V was pared by 4 bases and J by 5 bases, with 11 bases between. The V gene's germline CDR1 is ENHRY and CDR2 SYGVKD. The CDR3 DNA sequence: TGTGCCATCAGTGGAGGTCCTCGCGAGACCCAGTACTTC. Its protein product is CAISGGPRETQYF.

V and J are TRBV6-5 and TRBJ2-3; 7 bases line up with TRBD1. Germline trimming cut 6 bases from V and 2 bases from J; bases unmatched to any gene: 8. This CDR3 has 15 residues. Germline CDR1 MNHEY, CDR2 SVGAGI. The CDR3 region is CASRLRGGFTDTQYF. Written as DNA, the CDR3 is TGTGCCAGCAGGTTAAGAGGGGGCTTCACAGATACGCAGTATTTT.

V is TRBV6-1 and J is TRBJ2-1, with D possibly being TRBD1 (7 bases). Per germline, CDR1 MNHNS and CDR2 SASEGT. V dropped 6 bases and J dropped 0 bases, with 12 bases sitting between them. This CDR3 is 15 amino acids long. The CDR3 protein is CASSNQGGSYNEQFF. The CDR3 DNA follows: TGTGCCAGCAGCAACCAGGGGGGCTCCTACAATGAGCAGTTCTTC.

The chain employs TRBV27 and TRBJ2-2; 10 nucleotides agree with TRBD2. CDR3 size: 16 residues. Germline V gene sequence: CDR1 MNHEY, CDR2 SMNVEV (reference sequence). Unmatched junction bases numbered 4, after V lost 6 bases and J lost 0 bases. CDR3 coding DNA: TGTGCCAGCAGAGGACTAGCGGTCGCGAACACCGGGGAGCTGTTTTTT. It encodes CASRGLAVANTGELFF.

The chain is built from TRBV7-9 and TRBJ2-5; 10 bases are a match to TRBD1. V lost 2 bases, J lost 6 bases, and 3 bases stayed unmatched. This CDR3 has 14 amino acids. CDR1 and CDR2 from the germline V gene are SEHNR and FQNEAQ (reference sequence). The CDR3 DNA reads as TGTGCCAGCAGCTTAAGGACAGGGGGGCAGACCCAGTACTTC. It specifies CASSLRTGGQTQYF.

The chain joins TRBV4-1 to TRBJ2-3; D remains ambiguous. Germline V gene lookup returns CDR1 MGHRA and CDR2 YSYEKL. Trimming removed 0 bases from V and 0 bases from J, with 10 bases in between. CDR3 size: 16 residues. CDR3 sequence reads: CASSQDPWASTDTQYF. The CDR3 bases are TGCGCCAGCAGCCAAGATCCCTGGGCTAGCACAGATACGCAGTATTTT.

Concerning this clone itself: This sample includes further DNA sequences coding for the same CDR3. The chain combines TRBV28 with TRBJ1-5, with D uncertain. The CDR3 consists of 12 residues. Germline V gives CDR1 MDHEN, CDR2 SYDVKM. V was cut by 5 bases and J by 4 bases, with 6 bases left in between. The CDR3 nucleotides read TGTGCCAGCAGTCTGACGAATCAGCCCCAGCATTTT. Translation gives CASSLTNQPQHF.

The chain employs TRBV5-4 and TRBJ2-4; D perhaps matches TRBD2 (5 bases). Germline V gives CDR1 SGHNT, CDR2 YYREEE (reference sequence). The CDR3 consists of 15 residues. V was shortened by 3 bases and J by 6 bases, with 16 bases between the two germline ends. The CDR3 reads CASSSPDRGRNIQYF. The CDR3 region has the DNA TGTGCCAGCAGCTCACCCGATAGAGGGAGAAACATTCAGTACTTC.

This clone was observed a few times. This chain uses TRBV6-1 with TRBJ2-1, with 7 nucleotides matching TRBD1. With V trimmed by 7 bases and J by 2 bases, 8 bases remained unmatched. This CDR3 comprises 15 residues. From germline, CDR1 is MNHNS and CDR2 SASEGT. The CDR3 DNA reads TGTGCCAGCATTATAAGACAGGGTACCTACAATGAGCAGTTCTTC. Translated, it gives CASIIRQGTYNEQFF.

This clone was detected only a few times. The rearrangement links TRBV19 to TRBJ1-2; D is perhaps TRBD1 (6 bases). Germline CDR1 LNHDA, CDR2 SQIVND (reference sequence). Trimming left V 3 bases short and J 6 bases short, with 20 bases between. The CDR3 spans 16 residues. CDR3 amino acids: CASSITPQGQWNGYTF. The CDR3 DNA sequence: TGTGCCAGTAGTATCACTCCGCAGGGGCAATGGAATGGCTACACCTTC.

The chain carries TRBV2 and TRBJ2-3, with D tentatively TRBD1 or TRBD2 (6 bases each). The germline V gene has CDR1 SNHLY and CDR2 FYNNEI. V gave up 7 bases and J gave up 2 bases, with 13 bases separating them. The CDR3 length is 14 residues. In nucleotides, the CDR3 is TGTGCCAGCATCTACGGGGGCGTCACAGATACGCAGTATTTT. Amino acid sequence: CASIYGGVTDTQYF.

CDR3 DNA sequence: TGTGCCAGCAGCTTTGACAGGAAGATGTTTTTT. Translated, it gives CASSFDRKMFF. The chain links TRBV5-4 to TRBJ2-2, with D possibly being TRBD1 (6 bases). CDR1 and CDR2 (germline): SGHNT, YYREEE (reference sequence). The CDR3 length is 11 residues. V gave up 2 bases and J gave up 15 bases, with 11 bases separating them.